This entry lists 17 T cell receptor beta chains sequenced from one sample in a study of blood T cell repertoires in COVID-19. Measured with immunoSEQ multiplex PCR; TCRdb has only the in-frame clones, and not every one. The sample has 35,000 or so clones, roughly 90% seen once. Sequencing was performed on peripheral blood. The receptors stem from a man between 65 and 85 years old with acute or convalescent COVID-19.

The chain is built from TRBV7-3 and TRBJ2-7; 8 positions match TRBD2. This CDR3 is built from 13 residues. Trimming took 6 bases from V and 5 from J; bases not matched to a gene: 6. In germline, CDR1 is SGHTA, CDR2 FQGTGA. This CDR3 reads CASSSSGSDEQYF. CDR3 bases: TGTGCCAGCAGTTCCAGCGGGAGTGACGAGCAGTACTTC.

The chain uses TRBV5-1 and TRBJ2-1; no clear D gene. V shed 0 bases and J shed 0 bases, with 7 bases lying between them. This CDR3 has 15 amino acids. CDR1 is SGHRS and CDR2 is YFSETQ in the germline V gene. CDR3 sequence reads: CASSLDLTSYNEQFF. The CDR3 DNA follows: TGCGCCAGCAGCTTGGACTTAACCTCCTACAATGAGCAGTTCTTC.

This clone was found once. The chain employs TRBV19 and TRBJ2-1; 8 bases match TRBD2. CDR3 length: 18 amino acids. CDR1 is LNHDA and CDR2 is SQIVND in the germline V gene (reference sequence). After removal of 6 bases from V and 5 bases from J, the junction contained 18 bases not matched to a gene. The CDR3 DNA sequence: TGTGCCAGTAGGACGGGCCTTACCCGGCCGGGAGGGAACAATGAGCAGTTCTTC. As protein: CASRTGLTRPGGNNEQFF.

This chain uses TRBV5-1 with TRBJ2-1, with a weak D call TRBD2 (6 bases). V lost 2 bases and J 2 bases, leaving 14 bases between the germline ends. The germline V gene has CDR1 SGHRS and CDR2 YFSETQ. This CDR3 is built from 16 residues. The CDR3 loop is CASSLLGGTPYNEQFF. Written as DNA, the CDR3 is TGCGCCAGCAGCTTACTTGGAGGGACCCCCTACAATGAGCAGTTCTTC.

The chain uses TRBV19 and TRBJ1-2; 7 bases fit TRBD1. The CDR3 covers 14 residues. Germline V gene data show CDR1 as LNHDA and CDR2 as SQIVND (reference sequence). With 6 bases clipped from V and 4 bases from J, the junction kept 8 bases outside the gene matches. The CDR3 reads CASSTTGYGYGYTF. CDR3 nucleotide sequence: TGTGCCAGTAGCACGACAGGGTATGGCTATGGCTACACCTTC.

This clone was found once. This rearrangement joins TRBV18 to TRBJ1-1; TRBD1 is a possible D gene (5 bases). Trimming removed 3 bases from V and 1 base from J, with 9 bases in between. Germline values: CDR1 KGHSH, CDR2 LQKENI. CDR3 length equals 14 residues. CDR3 coding DNA: TGTGCCAGCTCACCTAGCACAGGGAACACTGAAGCTTTCTTT. Its protein is CASSPSTGNTEAFF. The variable domain in full, completed from reference TRBV18 and TRBJ1-1, reads NAGVMQNPRHLVRRRGQEARLRCSPMKGHSHVYWYRQLPEEGLKFMVYLQKENIIDESGMPKERFSAEFPKEGPSILRIQQVVRGDSAAYFCASSPSTGNTEAFFGQGTRLTVV.

The chain links TRBV7-3 to TRBJ1-1; 7 bases are shared with TRBD1. The V gene's germline CDR1 is SGHTA and CDR2 FQGTGA. The length of the CDR3 is 14 residues. Germline trimming cut 5 bases from V and 3 bases from J; bases unmatched to any gene: 6. CDR3 sequence (DNA): TGTGCCAGCAGCCAAAACAGGGGCGACACTGAAGCTTTCTTT. As protein: CASSQNRGDTEAFF.

The J gene is TRBJ2-2, the V gene TRBV5-6; perhaps TRBD2 as D (5 bases). Trimming cost V 6 bases and J 5 bases, with 17 bases left between them. This CDR3 region has 15 residues. The V gene's germline CDR1 is SGHDT and CDR2 YYEEEE. As DNA, the CDR3 is TGTGCCAGCAACCCCCTGTCAGCGGAAACCGGGGAGCTGTTTTTT. Its protein product is CASNPLSAETGELFF.

CDR3 sequence: CASSAGLAGENEQFF. Here the CDR3 DNA reads TGTGCCAGCAGCGCGGGACTAGCGGGAGAGAATGAGCAGTTCTTC. The chain joins TRBV7-9 to TRBJ2-1, with 14 bases matching TRBD2. Unmatched junction bases numbered 4, after V lost 5 bases and J lost 7 bases. This CDR3 region has 15 residues. Per the germline V gene, CDR1 is SEHNR and CDR2 is FQNEAQ (reference sequence).

The chain carries TRBV28 and TRBJ1-2; weak D call: TRBD1 (6 bases). This CDR3 has 14 amino acids. Germline lookup yields CDR1 MDHEN and CDR2 SYDVKM. Trimming took 8 bases from V and 4 from J, leaving 17 bases between them. As DNA, the CDR3 is TGTGCCAGCCTAATCCGCGGACAGACCTATGGCTACACCTTC. This gives the protein CASLIRGQTYGYTF.

CDR3 protein: CASSQDSQVVNYGYTF. In DNA form, the CDR3 reads TGCGCCAGCAGCCAAGACTCCCAGGTGGTCAACTATGGCTACACCTTC. V usage is TRBV4-1 and J usage is TRBJ1-2; no reliable D call. Deletions cut 0 bases from V and 2 bases from J, with 13 bases between. This CDR3 comprises 16 residues. The V gene's germline CDR1 is MGHRA and CDR2 YSYEKL.

The chain links TRBV24-1 to TRBJ2-3, with 7 bases matching TRBD1. V dropped 3 bases and J dropped 1; count of bases not matched to a gene: 0. There are 14 residues in the CDR3. Germline CDR1 and CDR2: KGHDR and SFDVKD. This CDR3 is CATSDQGGTDTQYF. The CDR3 region has the DNA TGTGCCACCAGTGATCAGGGGGGCACAGATACGCAGTATTTT.

This chain uses TRBV9 with TRBJ2-7; 8 bases are shared with TRBD2. Trimming at V came to 4 bases and at J to 2 bases, leaving 8 bases not matched to a gene. This CDR3 region has 15 residues. Germline assignment: CDR1 SGDLS and CDR2 YYNGEE. CDR3 residues: CASSSQAGEAYEQYF. The DNA of the CDR3 is TGTGCCAGCAGCTCCCAAGCGGGAGAGGCCTACGAGCAGTACTTC.

This sequence joins TRBV4-2 and TRBJ1-1; D not certain. V lost 9 bases, J lost 0 bases, and 5 bases lay in between. The CDR3 extends over 11 amino acids. Germline values: CDR1 LGHNA, CDR2 YNFKEQ. Here the CDR3 DNA reads TGTGCCAGTACTATGAACACTGAAGCTTTCTTT. Its translation: CASTMNTEAFF.

The rearrangement links TRBV27 to TRBJ2-1, with TRBD1 matching over 7 bases. The CDR3 loop spans 15 amino acids. The V and J ends lost 7 bases and 10 bases, in that order; junction bases with no gene match: 16. Germline assignment: CDR1 MNHEY and CDR2 SMNVEV (reference sequence). CDR3 amino acids: CASTNLQGSRGEQFF. Written as DNA, the CDR3 is TGTGCCAGCACAAATTTACAGGGGTCCAGGGGGGAGCAGTTCTTC.

This clone was found a few times. The chain recombines TRBV19 with TRBJ1-1; TRBD1 might be the D (5 bases). The CDR3 sequence is 12 residues long. The V end was cut by 1 base, the J end by 7 bases, with 7 bases between. Germline V gene data show CDR1 as LNHDA and CDR2 as SQIVND (reference sequence). CDR3 coding DNA: TGTGCCAGTAGTATAGCGGGGGTTGAAGCTTTCTTT. Protein sequence: CASSIAGVEAFF. The full variable domain, with the rest looked up from reference TRBV19 and TRBJ1-1, is DGGITQSPKYLFRKEGQNVTLSCEQNLNHDAMYWYRQDPGQGLRLIYYSQIVNDFQKGDIAEGYSVSREKKESFPLTVTSAQKNPTAFYLCASSIAGVEAFFGQGTRLTVV.

The V call is TRBV11-2, the J call TRBJ2-3; the D gene is possibly TRBD2 (5 bases). The CDR3 sequence is 16 residues long. The ends were cut back, 6 bases at V and 2 bases at J, with 18 bases in the middle. CDR1 is SGHAT, CDR2 FQNNGV, per germline. The CDR3 DNA is TGTGCCAGCAGTCCCAACGGGGTCCCCGACACAGATACGCAGTATTTT. Translation gives CASSPNGVPDTDTQYF.